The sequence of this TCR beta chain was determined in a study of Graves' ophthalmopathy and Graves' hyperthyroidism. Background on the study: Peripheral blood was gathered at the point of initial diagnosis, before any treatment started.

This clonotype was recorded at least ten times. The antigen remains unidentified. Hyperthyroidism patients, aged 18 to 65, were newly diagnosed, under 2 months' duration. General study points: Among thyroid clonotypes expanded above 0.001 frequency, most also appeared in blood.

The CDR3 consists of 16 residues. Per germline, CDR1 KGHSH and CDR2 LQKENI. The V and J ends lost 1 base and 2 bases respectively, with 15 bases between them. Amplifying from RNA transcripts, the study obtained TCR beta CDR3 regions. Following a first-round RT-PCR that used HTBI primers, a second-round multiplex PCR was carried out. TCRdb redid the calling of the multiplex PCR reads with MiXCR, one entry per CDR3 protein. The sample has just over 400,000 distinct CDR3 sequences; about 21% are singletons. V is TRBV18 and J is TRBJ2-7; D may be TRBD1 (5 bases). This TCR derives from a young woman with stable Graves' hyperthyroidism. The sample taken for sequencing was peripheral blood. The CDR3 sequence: CASSPRRGREAYEQYF. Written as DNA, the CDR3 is TGTGCCAGCTCACCACGAAGGGGAAGGGAAGCCTACGAGCAGTACTTC.